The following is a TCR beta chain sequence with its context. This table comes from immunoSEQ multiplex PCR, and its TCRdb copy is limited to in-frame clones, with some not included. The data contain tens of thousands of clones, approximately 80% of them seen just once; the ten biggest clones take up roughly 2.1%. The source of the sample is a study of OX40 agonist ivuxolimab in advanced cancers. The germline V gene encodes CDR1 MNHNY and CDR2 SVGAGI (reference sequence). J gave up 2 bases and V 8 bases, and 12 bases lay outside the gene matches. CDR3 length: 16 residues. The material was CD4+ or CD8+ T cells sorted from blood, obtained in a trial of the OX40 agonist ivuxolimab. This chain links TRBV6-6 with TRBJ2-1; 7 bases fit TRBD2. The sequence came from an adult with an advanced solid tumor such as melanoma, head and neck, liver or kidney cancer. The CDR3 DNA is TGTGCCAGCTCTTTTGGGGGGGACTTGCCCTACAATGAGCAGTTCTTC. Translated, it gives CASSFGGDLPYNEQFF.